The rows below give T cell receptor beta chains drawn from one sample of a study of blood T cell repertoires in COVID-19. Clones were read by immunoSEQ multiplex PCR, and TCRdb kept only the in-frame ones, dropping some. The profile covers about 180,000 clones, with 80% appearing a single time and 13% to 15% taken by the ten largest. The specimen sequenced was PBMCs or T cells enriched from blood (not recorded which). These receptor sequences come from a man in his 60s who had been exposed to COVID-19. Both conserved end residues are trimmed from each CDR3. Fields, in order: V gene, J gene, D gene, CDR3 protein. A D gene is named only where the DNA matches it firmly.

TRBV6-5	TRBJ1-4	TRBD1	ASSPGQGANEKLF
TRBV7-2	TRBJ1-1	-	ASSPGRGNTEAF
TRBV3-1/TRBV3-2	TRBJ2-2	-	ASRTGPGELF
TRBV13	TRBJ2-7	-	ASSFSQGQPYEQY
TRBV3-1/TRBV3-2	TRBJ1-1	-	ASSQRTANTEAF
TRBV9	TRBJ2-3	TRBD2	ASSVSASGSTDTQY
TRBV7-8	TRBJ2-7	-	ASSWLLRSGSYEQY
TRBV6-5	TRBJ2-6	-	ASSLVEAGANVLT
TRBV3-1/TRBV3-2	TRBJ1-2	TRBD1	ASSQGTGSLYGYT
TRBV11-2	TRBJ2-7	TRBD1	ASSQTGLGEQY
TRBV29-1	TRBJ1-6	TRBD1	SVQTGDSPLH
TRBV7-9	TRBJ2-5	-	ASSLRISTQETQY
TRBV5-1	TRBJ2-1	TRBD2	ASSQGLAGVSEQF
TRBV24-1	TRBJ1-1	TRBD1	ATSENRGMNTEAF
TRBV7-9	TRBJ2-3	-	ASSTWTRGSPDTQY
TRBV7-9	TRBJ1-1	TRBD1	ASRVRQGRSTEAF
TRBV30	TRBJ1-2	-	AWSQGNYGYT
TRBV15	TRBJ2-5	TRBD2	ATSSSGRGAKKETQY
TRBV6-6	TRBJ2-1	TRBD2	ASRRAGGSISYNEQF
TRBV18	TRBJ1-1	-	ASSPPRGRNTEAF
TRBV5-1	TRBJ2-1	TRBD2	ASSLVGAGGHEQF
TRBV14	TRBJ2-1	TRBD2	ASSQEMGLAGREQF
TRBV30	TRBJ2-3	TRBD2	AWSVRTRGADTQY